A single sample is the source of the 17 T cell receptor beta chains below, sequenced in a study of cytomegalovirus exposure and HLA in healthy donors. It was with 60 Vbeta and 13 Jbeta primers that the PCR ran. Some clones are missing from TCRdb's copy, which holds only in-frame ones; the method was immunoSEQ multiplex PCR. The sample lists roughly 180,000 clones; about four fifths were seen once. Sample: PBMCs. Receptors were obtained from a man aged 25 to 40 in good health and CMV-seropositive.

CDR3 coding DNA: TGTGCCAGCAGCTTGGATTCGACAGGGGACGTGACCCAGTACTTC. It yields the protein CASSLDSTGDVTQYF. The chain employs TRBV7-9 and TRBJ2-5, with TRBD1 matching over 8 bases. The germline V gene encodes CDR1 SEHNR and CDR2 FQNEAQ (reference sequence). J gave up 7 bases and V 3 bases, and 10 bases lay outside the gene matches. This CDR3 spans 15 amino acids. Variable domain in full (rest from reference TRBV7-9 and TRBJ2-5): DTGVSQNPRHKITKRGQNVTFRCDPISEHNRLYWYRQTLGQGPEFLTYFQNEAQLEKSRLLSDRFSAERPKGSFSTLEIQRTEQGDSAMYLCASSLDSTGDVTQYFGPGTRLLVL.

This chain uses TRBV27 with TRBJ2-1; 8 bases are a match to TRBD1. V was clipped by 6 bases and J by 7 bases; unmatched bases: 8. The CDR3 is made up of 14 amino acids. The germline CDR1 and CDR2 sequences are MNHEY and SMNVEV (reference sequence). The CDR3 is CASRIVTGGNEQFF. In DNA, the CDR3 is TGTGCCAGCAGGATCGTAACAGGGGGGAATGAGCAGTTCTTC.

The genes are TRBV7-8 and TRBJ1-2, with TRBD1 matching 7 bases. V lost 5 bases and J lost 4; bases outside the gene matches: 10. The CDR3 consists of 15 residues. Per the germline V gene, CDR1 is SGHVS and CDR2 is FQNEAQ. As DNA, the CDR3 is TGTGCCAGCAGCCAAGACCAGACAGGGATCTATGGCTACACCTTC. Translated, it gives CASSQDQTGIYGYTF.

The V call is TRBV4-1, the J call TRBJ1-1; tentatively, D is TRBD1 (5 bases). Germline V lookup: CDR1 MGHRA, CDR2 YSYEKL. With 4 bases removed from V and 4 bases from J, the gap between germline ends came to 13 bases. This CDR3 has 14 amino acids. The CDR3 DNA follows: TGCGCCAGCAGCCGCAGGCAGGGCGGCACTGAAGCTTTCTTT. This sequence encodes CASSRRQGGTEAFF.

This chain connects TRBV6-5 to TRBJ2-3; 8 nucleotides align to TRBD2. Germline V gene data show CDR1 as MNHEY and CDR2 as SVGAGI. V was clipped by 6 bases and J by 2 bases; unmatched bases: 4. This CDR3 has 14 amino acids. The CDR3 is CASSPGLVTDTQYF. The CDR3, as DNA: TGTGCCAGCAGCCCGGGACTAGTCACAGATACGCAGTATTTT.

The chain joins TRBV27 to TRBJ1-4; no clear D. Trimming took off 6 bases at V and 4 bases at J, with 9 bases between the two ends. This CDR3 comprises 13 residues. Germline V gene data show CDR1 as MNHEY and CDR2 as SMNVEV (reference sequence). The CDR3: CASRGLGNEKLFF. The CDR3 DNA reads TGTGCCAGCAGGGGTCTAGGTAATGAAAAACTGTTTTTT.

J is TRBJ1-1 and V is TRBV18, with 7 bases lining up with TRBD1. Germline V gene sequence: CDR1 KGHSH, CDR2 LQKENI. CDR3 length equals 12 residues. V lost 3 bases, J lost 11 bases, and 6 bases stayed unmatched. CDR3 coding DNA: TGTGCCAGCTCACCGAGACAGGGTGGGGCTTTCTTT. Protein: CASSPRQGGAFF.

This chain uses TRBV19 with TRBJ2-1; D gene unclear. V was shortened by 5 bases and J by 6 bases, with 11 bases between the two germline ends. Germline V gene lookup returns CDR1 LNHDA and CDR2 SQIVND (reference sequence). This CDR3 is built from 13 residues. CDR3 amino acids: CASSWSTGNEQFF. The CDR3 nucleotides are TGTGCCAGTAGTTGGAGTACGGGCAATGAGCAGTTCTTC.

The rearrangement uses TRBV27 and TRBJ2-7, with D tentatively TRBD1 (6 bases). Germline CDR1 is MNHEY and CDR2 is SMNVEV (reference sequence). CDR3 length: 13 amino acids. Trimming shortened V by 6 bases and J by 3 bases, and 12 bases separated the two germline ends. CDR3 in DNA: TGTGCCAGCAGCTTAAGGGGGAACTACGAGCAGTACTTC. Translation: CASSLRGNYEQYF.

The rearrangement joins TRBV27 to TRBJ1-5, with 9 bases aligning to TRBD1. From germline, CDR1 is MNHEY and CDR2 SMNVEV (reference sequence). This CDR3 is 17 amino acids long. The ends lost 2 bases at V and 8 bases at J; junction bases unmatched: 13. The CDR3 nucleotides are TGTGCCAGCAGTTTACTGACGACAGGGGGGGAAAAAAAGCCCCAGCATTTT. Amino acid sequence: CASSLLTTGGEKKPQHF.

This chain uses TRBV19 with TRBJ1-2; no clear D gene. Germline V gives CDR1 LNHDA, CDR2 SQIVND (reference sequence). V was trimmed by 5 bases and J by 3 bases, leaving 13 bases between them. CDR3 size: 14 residues. The CDR3 sequence is CASSASGVHYGYTF. In DNA form, the CDR3 reads TGTGCCAGTAGTGCCTCCGGGGTCCACTATGGCTACACCTTC.

The V gene is TRBV27, the J gene TRBJ2-1, with 8 bases fitting TRBD2. Trimming took 8 bases from V and 4 from J; bases not matched to a gene: 7. There are 14 residues in the CDR3. The germline V gene encodes CDR1 MNHEY and CDR2 SMNVEV (reference sequence). The CDR3 spells CASSLAGPYNEQFF. The CDR3 DNA sequence: TGTGCCAGCTCATTAGCGGGACCTTACAATGAGCAGTTCTTC.

This clone was seen a single time. Here the CDR3 reads CASSQGGTGTGELFF. The CDR3 region has the DNA TGTGCCAGCAGCCAGGGCGGGACAGGCACCGGGGAGCTGTTTTTT. This chain uses TRBV11-3 with TRBJ2-2, with 8 bases lining up with TRBD1. CDR3 length equals 15 residues. The V gene's germline CDR1 is SGHNT and CDR2 YENEEA. The V and J ends lost 5 bases and 4 bases, in that order; junction bases with no gene match: 6. The entire variable domain, with the rest obtained from reference TRBV11-3 and TRBJ2-2, is as follows: EAGVVQSPRYKIIEKKQPVAFWCNPISGHNTLYWYLQNLGQGPELLIRYENEEAVDDSQLPKDRFSAERLKGVDSTLKIQPAELGDSAVYLCASSQGGTGTGELFFGEGSRLTVL.

The count of this clone is one. The chain links TRBV19 to TRBJ1-6, with 10 bases aligning to TRBD1. The germline CDR1 and CDR2 sequences are LNHDA and SQIVND (reference sequence). CDR3 length: 14 amino acids. The J segment lost 11 bases and the V segment lost 4 bases, leaving 5 bases of the junction unmatched. The chain's CDR3 is CASSRDRGGPPLHF. CDR3 DNA: TGTGCCAGTAGTAGGGACAGGGGCGGGCCACCCCTCCACTTT.

The rearrangement joins TRBV4-1 to TRBJ2-3, with 8 nucleotides matching TRBD2. Germline loops: CDR1 MGHRA, CDR2 YSYEKL. The CDR3 sequence is 17 residues long. The V gene end was trimmed by 4 bases and the J gene end by 3 bases; junction bases not matched to a gene: 12. Here the CDR3 reads CASSPDGPGLETDTQYF. The CDR3 DNA sequence: TGCGCCAGCAGCCCCGACGGACCGGGACTAGAGACAGATACGCAGTATTTT.

The V and J genes are TRBV19 and TRBJ1-1; no reliable D call. The CDR3 is 13 residues long. Germline V gene data show CDR1 as LNHDA and CDR2 as SQIVND (reference sequence). V lost 4 bases, J lost 1 base, and 7 bases lay in between. CDR3 DNA: TGTGCCAGTAGTAGAGAGCGGAACACTGAAGCTTTCTTT. This translates into CASSRERNTEAFF.

This clone is medium-sized (0.01 to 0.1%) by share. The chain employs TRBV6-5 and TRBJ1-2, with 7 bases fitting TRBD1. Germline CDR1 is MNHEY and CDR2 is SVGAGI. This CDR3 is 15 amino acids long. Germline trimming cut 7 bases from V and 2 bases from J; bases unmatched to any gene: 10. In DNA, the CDR3 is TGTGCCAGCACTCACGCTACAGGGGAAAACTATGGCTACACCTTC. It is translated as CASTHATGENYGYTF.